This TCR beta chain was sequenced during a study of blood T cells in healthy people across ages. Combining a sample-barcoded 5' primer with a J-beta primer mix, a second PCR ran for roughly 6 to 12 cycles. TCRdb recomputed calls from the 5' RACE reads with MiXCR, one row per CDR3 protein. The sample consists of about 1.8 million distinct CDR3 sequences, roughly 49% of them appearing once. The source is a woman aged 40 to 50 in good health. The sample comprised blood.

CDR3 amino acids: CSARQGRYEQYF. The CDR3 region has the DNA TGCAGTGCAAGACAGGGAAGGTACGAGCAGTACTTC. V usage is TRBV20-1 and J usage is TRBJ2-7; 7 nucleotides agree with TRBD1. V trimming: 6 bases; J trimming: 4 bases; junction bases outside the gene matches: 6. This CDR3 spans 12 amino acids. Germline V lookup: CDR1 DFQATT, CDR2 SNEGSKA (reference sequence).